This TCR beta chain was recorded in a study of blood T cell repertoires in COVID-19. Across the study: Whether acute or convalescent, the COVID-19 samples came from the United States, Italy and Spain. PBMCs, B-cell-depleted T cells, or T cells provided the cDNA or gDNA that made up the material.

V lost 1 base and J 4 bases, leaving 5 bases between the germline ends. CDR1 is SGHTA and CDR2 is FQGNSA in the germline V gene. The CDR3 sequence is 13 residues long. Original handling: Estimation of nucleated cell counts relied on the amplification of reference gene primers. Generated by immunoSEQ multiplex PCR, the TCRdb table keeps only in-frame clones and is missing some. That table is the source of V, J and clone size, and D and trimming were worked out from the DNA. The profile shows about 40,000 clones, around four fifths of them singletons. In its sample, this clone was seen once. J is TRBJ1-5 and V is TRBV7-2, with D unclear. Source material: peripheral blood. The origin of this receptor is a human donor in a cohort sampled during active or convalescent COVID-19. The donor label of this sample is uncertain. CDR3 DNA sequence: TGTGCCAGCAGCTTAGGACAAAATCAGCCCCAGCATTTT. Translated, it gives CASSLGQNQPQHF. Full variable domain (missing parts from reference TRBV7-2 and TRBJ1-5): GAGVSQSPSNKVTEKGKDVELRCDPISGHTALYWYRQSLGQGLEFLIYFQGNSAPDKSGLPSDRFSAERTGGSVSTLTIQRTQQEDSAVYLCASSLGQNQPQHFGDGTRLSIL.